A single sample is the source of the 23 T cell receptor beta chains below, sequenced in a study of PD-1 blockade in classical Hodgkin lymphoma. Using immunoSEQ multiplex PCR, the repertoire was profiled, and TCRdb retains in-frame clones only, with some absent. The table has fewer than 3,000 clones, roughly 70% seen once; the top ten hold 30% to 40%. Each patient experienced a relapse that followed autologous stem cell transplantation, and brentuximab vedotin exposure varied. Researchers pulled CD8+ T cells out of thawed PBMCs using magnetic negative selection. Sequencing used CD8+ T cells from blood, obtained at baseline. Every receptor here comes from a human donor with classical Hodgkin lymphoma.

This clone was observed a handful of times. The rearrangement uses TRBV5-1 and TRBJ1-1, with unresolved D. The CDR3 runs to 15 residues. Germline-derived CDR1 and CDR2 are SGHRS and YFSETQ. Trimming stripped 0 bases from V and 1 base from J, with 10 bases between. The chain's CDR3 is CASSLALWRNTEAFF. The CDR3 DNA is TGCGCCAGCAGCTTGGCCCTCTGGCGGAACACTGAAGCTTTCTTT.

The V gene is TRBV5-4, the J gene TRBJ1-1, with D perhaps TRBD1 (5 bases). This CDR3 spans 15 amino acids. V lost 4 bases and J 4 bases, leaving 17 bases between the germline ends. Per germline, CDR1 SGHNT and CDR2 YYREEE (reference sequence). The CDR3 nucleotides read TGTGCCAGCAGCGTCCAGACGAGGGGCGGCACTGAAGCTTTCTTT. This translates into CASSVQTRGGTEAFF.

This rearrangement joins TRBV20-1 to TRBJ2-5, with D uncertain. The CDR3 runs 11 residues. The V gene lost 3 bases and the J gene lost 6 bases, with 8 bases spanning the gap. Germline-derived CDR1 and CDR2 are DFQATT and SNEGSKA (reference sequence). The CDR3: CSARVWKTQYF. The CDR3 nucleotides read TGCAGTGCTAGGGTATGGAAGACCCAGTACTTC.

The chain employs TRBV7-6 and TRBJ2-7, with 11 nucleotides matching TRBD2. V shed 5 bases and J 1 base; nucleotides not matched to a gene: 7. The CDR3 extends over 16 amino acids. Germline V gene lookup returns CDR1 SGHVS and CDR2 FNYEAQ. In nucleotides, the CDR3 is TGTGCCAGCAGCATACAGGGACTAGCGGAATCCTACGAGCAGTACGTC. Translated: CASSIQGLAESYEQYV.

This clone was counted once. CDR3 DNA sequence: TGTGCCAGCAGTTACACGCTCGGGAATGGCTACACCTTC. Translating it yields CASSYTLGNGYTF. This rearrangement joins TRBV6-6 to TRBJ1-2; D call uncertain. The V gene lost 2 bases and the J gene lost 6 bases, with 10 bases spanning the gap. The V gene's germline CDR1 is MNHNY and CDR2 SVGAGI (reference sequence). The CDR3 runs to 13 residues.

CDR3: CASSLWARATDTQYF. Here the CDR3 DNA reads TGTGCCAGCAGTTTATGGGCCAGGGCCACAGATACGCAGTATTTT. V and J are TRBV27 and TRBJ2-3; the D gene is possibly TRBD1 (5 bases). This CDR3 has 15 residues. V gave up 1 base and J gave up 2 bases, with 10 bases separating them. From germline, CDR1 is MNHEY and CDR2 SMNVEV (reference sequence).

V is TRBV4-3 and J is TRBJ2-6; possibly TRBD1 or TRBD2 for D (5 bases each). Trimming shortened V by 4 bases and J by 3 bases, and 13 bases separated the two germline ends. The germline V gene encodes CDR1 LGHNA and CDR2 YSLEER. The length of the CDR3 is 16 residues. The CDR3 nucleotides are TGCGCCAGCAGCCGGGGGATAAGAGATGGGGCCAACGTCCTGACTTTC. Protein product: CASSRGIRDGANVLTF.

This clone was counted a few times. This chain links TRBV15 with TRBJ2-3; D is possibly TRBD2 (5 bases). The CDR3 contains 12 residues. Looked up from germline, CDR1 is LNHNV and CDR2 is YYDKDF (reference sequence). V lost 9 bases, J lost 8 bases, and 15 bases lay in between. This chain's CDR3 is CATDNEGGTQYF. The DNA of the CDR3 is TGTGCCACAGACAACGAGGGTGGTACGCAGTATTTT.

The rearrangement joins TRBV21-1 to TRBJ1-1. TRBV21-1 is a known pseudogene. The CDR3 is made up of 15 amino acids. CDR3 sequence: CASSKEPAGDTEAFF. The CDR3 DNA reads TGTGCCAGCAGCAAAGAGCCTGCAGGAGACACTGAAGCTTTCTTT.

The chain employs TRBV5-4 and TRBJ2-7; D not resolved. Per the germline V gene, CDR1 is SGHNT and CDR2 is YYREEE (reference sequence). Trimming took off 5 bases at V and 6 bases at J, with 12 bases between the two ends. The CDR3 covers 12 residues. CDR3 region: CASRDNNAEQYF. The CDR3 DNA is TGTGCCAGCAGAGATAACAATGCCGAGCAGTACTTC.

CDR3 protein: CASSEGGDRQYF. CDR3 DNA sequence: TGTGCCAGCAGCGAGGGGGGGGATAGGCAGTACTTC. The rearrangement uses TRBV9 and TRBJ2-7; maybe TRBD2 (7 bases). In germline, CDR1 is SGDLS, CDR2 YYNGEE. V gave up 3 bases and J gave up 9 bases, with 13 bases separating them. The CDR3 extends over 12 amino acids.

The chain recombines TRBV19 with TRBJ2-7; 9 nucleotides match TRBD1. Germline lookup yields CDR1 LNHDA and CDR2 SQIVND (reference sequence). After removal of 2 bases from V and 5 bases from J, the junction contained 4 bases not matched to a gene. The CDR3 totals 14 residues. CDR3 in DNA: TGTGCCAGTAGTATAACAGGGGGCAGGAACGAGCAGTACTTC. It yields the protein CASSITGGRNEQYF.

This clone appeared once. This chain connects TRBV10-3 to TRBJ1-1; D remains ambiguous. Germline CDR1 is ENHRY and CDR2 is SYGVKD. V dropped 4 bases and J dropped 3 bases, with 21 bases sitting between them. The CDR3 has 17 amino acids. CDR3 residues: CAISARRSGAKDTEAFF. The CDR3 nucleotides read TGTGCCATCAGTGCTAGGCGTTCGGGTGCAAAGGACACTGAAGCTTTCTTT.

This clone has a single count. CDR3 nucleotide sequence: TGCGCCAGCAGCTTATCGGATACGCAGTATTTT. This translates into CASSLSDTQYF. The chain carries TRBV4-3 and TRBJ2-3, with no clear D. CDR3 length: 11 residues. Germline CDR1 reads LGHNA; CDR2 reads YSLEER. V lost 5 bases, J lost 6 bases, and 6 bases lay in between.

This clone was counted a single time. The V gene is TRBV19, the J gene TRBJ2-3; 12 bases are a match to TRBD2. Germline-derived CDR1 and CDR2 are LNHDA and SQIVND (reference sequence). J was trimmed by 1 base and V by 6 bases; bases with no gene match: 5. The CDR3 runs to 16 residues. The CDR3 sequence is CASSPTSGGRTDTQYF. The CDR3 bases are TGTGCCAGTAGCCCGACTAGCGGGGGACGCACAGATACGCAGTATTTT.

This clone was seen only a few times. This chain uses TRBV5-4 with TRBJ2-7, with D hard to call. The germline V gene encodes CDR1 SGHNT and CDR2 YYREEE (reference sequence). This CDR3 region has 13 residues. The V gene lost 2 bases and the J gene lost 2 bases, with 8 bases spanning the gap. The CDR3 sequence is CASSFYSAYEQYV. The CDR3 DNA reads as TGTGCCAGCAGCTTTTACAGTGCCTACGAGCAGTACGTC.

The chain recombines TRBV7-8 with TRBJ2-1, with 8 bases that match TRBD2. V shed 7 bases, J shed 0 bases, and the junction held 5 bases outside the gene matches. Germline lookup yields CDR1 SGHVS and CDR2 FQNEAQ. The CDR3 length is 15 residues. This CDR3 reads CASNTGTSSYNEQFF. CDR3 coding DNA: TGTGCCAGCAACACCGGGACTAGCTCCTACAATGAGCAGTTCTTC. Based on the CDR3 plus reference TRBV7-8 and TRBJ2-1, the full variable domain is GAGVSQSPRYKVAKRGQDVALRCDPISGHVSLFWYQQALGQGPEFLTYFQNEAQLDKSGLPSDRFFAERPEGSVSTLKIQRTQQEDSAVYLCASNTGTSSYNEQFFGPGTRLTVL.

The rearrangement joins TRBV4-1 to TRBJ2-3; 11 positions agree with TRBD1. Germline loops: CDR1 MGHRA, CDR2 YSYEKL. This CDR3 contains 19 residues. V was clipped by 0 bases and J by 1 base; unmatched bases: 9. The CDR3 protein is CASSQDHLWTGGGTDTQYF. The CDR3 bases are TGCGCCAGCAGCCAAGACCACCTATGGACAGGGGGCGGCACAGATACGCAGTATTTT.

This chain connects TRBV28 to TRBJ1-5; TRBD1 aligns across 10 bases. The V gene end was trimmed by 5 bases and the J gene end by 1 base; junction bases not matched to a gene: 17. Per germline, CDR1 MDHEN and CDR2 SYDVKM. The CDR3 totals 20 residues. The CDR3 coding sequence is TGTGCCAGCAGTCCCACTCGGAGGACAGGGGGGTCGGCGAGCAATCAGCCCCAGCATTTT. Its protein product is CASSPTRRTGGSASNQPQHF.

J is TRBJ2-1 and V is TRBV25-1; 7 bases map to TRBD2. Germline CDR1 reads MGHDK; CDR2 reads SYGVNS. The CDR3 is made up of 12 amino acids. The trim removed 8 bases at V and 12 bases at J, leaving 10 bases unmatched. The CDR3 sequence: CASGQPGRTQFF. In DNA, the CDR3 is TGTGCCAGCGGCCAGCCCGGGAGGACGCAGTTCTTC.

In this sample, this clone is large (0.1 to 1%). This sequence joins TRBV19 and TRBJ1-1; 8 nucleotides align to TRBD1. Germline CDR1 and CDR2: LNHDA and SQIVND (reference sequence). V dropped 2 bases and J dropped 1; count of bases not matched to a gene: 3. The CDR3 consists of 15 residues. CDR3: CASSISGGPNTEAFF. As DNA, the CDR3 is TGTGCCAGTAGTATATCAGGGGGCCCGAACACTGAAGCTTTCTTT.

This chain links TRBV5-4 with TRBJ2-3; no clear D gene. CDR3 length equals 13 residues. Germline V CDR1 and CDR2: SGHNT, YYREEE (reference sequence). Trimming removed 1 base from V and 6 bases from J, with 9 bases in between. CDR3 in amino acids: CASSLPMGDTQYF. Written as DNA, the CDR3 is TGTGCCAGCAGCTTGCCCATGGGCGATACGCAGTATTTT.

The V and J genes are TRBV7-3 and TRBJ1-5; no definite D call. CDR1 is SGHTA, CDR2 FQGTGA, per germline. The CDR3 is 13 amino acids. With 2 bases removed from V and 2 bases from J, the gap between germline ends came to 4 bases. CDR3 protein: CASSLDGNQPQHF. In DNA, the CDR3 is TGTGCCAGCAGCTTAGACGGCAATCAGCCCCAGCATTTT.